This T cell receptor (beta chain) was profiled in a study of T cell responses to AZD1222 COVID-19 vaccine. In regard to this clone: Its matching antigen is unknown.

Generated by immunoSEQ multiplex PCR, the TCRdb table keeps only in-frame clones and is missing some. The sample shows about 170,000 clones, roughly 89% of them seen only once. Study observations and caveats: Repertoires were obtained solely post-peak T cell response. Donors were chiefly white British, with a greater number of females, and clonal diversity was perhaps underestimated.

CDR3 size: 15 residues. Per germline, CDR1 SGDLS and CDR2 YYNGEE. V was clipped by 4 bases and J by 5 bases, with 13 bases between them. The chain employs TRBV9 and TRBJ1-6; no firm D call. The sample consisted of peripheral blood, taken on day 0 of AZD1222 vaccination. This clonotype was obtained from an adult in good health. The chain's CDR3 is CASSPHPGDNSPLHF. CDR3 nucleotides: TGTGCCAGCAGCCCCCACCCGGGCGATAATTCACCCCTCCACTTT.